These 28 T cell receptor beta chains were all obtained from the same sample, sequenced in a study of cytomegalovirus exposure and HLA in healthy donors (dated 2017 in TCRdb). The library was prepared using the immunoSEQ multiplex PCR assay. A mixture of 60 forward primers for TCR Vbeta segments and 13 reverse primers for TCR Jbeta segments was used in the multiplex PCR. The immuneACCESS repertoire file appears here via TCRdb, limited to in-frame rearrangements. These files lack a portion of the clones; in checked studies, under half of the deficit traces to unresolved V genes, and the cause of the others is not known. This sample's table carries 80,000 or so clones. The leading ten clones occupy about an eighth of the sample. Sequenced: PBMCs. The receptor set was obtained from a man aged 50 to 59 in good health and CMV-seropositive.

The DNA of the CDR3 is TGTGCCAGCAAAGGAACAGGGGGAACCTACGAGCAGTACTTC. Translated: CASKGTGGTYEQYF. This chain links TRBV6-1 with TRBJ2-5, with 8 bases lining up with TRBD1. The DNA end favors TRBJ2-7, so the J call may be wrong. Germline CDR1 and CDR2: MNHNS and SASEGT. This CDR3 has 14 residues.

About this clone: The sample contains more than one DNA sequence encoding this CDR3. The CDR3 nucleotides are TGTGCCAGCAGCTCAGGGGGCGGGAATCAGCCCCAGCATTTT. This codes for CASSSGGGNQPQHF. The chain has TRBV9 and TRBJ1-5, with 8 bases lining up with TRBD1. The germline V gene has CDR1 SGDLS and CDR2 YYNGEE. V lost 4 bases and J lost 4; bases outside the gene matches: 4. CDR3 length: 14 amino acids.

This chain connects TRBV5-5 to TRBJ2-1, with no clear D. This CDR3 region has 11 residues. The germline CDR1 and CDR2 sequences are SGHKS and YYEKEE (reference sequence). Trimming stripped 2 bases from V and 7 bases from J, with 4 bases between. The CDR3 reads CASSLSNEQFF. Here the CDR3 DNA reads TGTGCCAGCAGCTTATCAAATGAGCAGTTCTTC.

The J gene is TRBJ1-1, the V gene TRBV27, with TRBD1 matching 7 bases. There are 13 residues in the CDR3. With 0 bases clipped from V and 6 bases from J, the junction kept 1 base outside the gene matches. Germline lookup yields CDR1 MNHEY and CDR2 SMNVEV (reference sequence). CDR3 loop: CASSLSGGAEAFF. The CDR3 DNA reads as TGTGCCAGCAGTTTATCAGGGGGCGCTGAAGCTTTCTTT.

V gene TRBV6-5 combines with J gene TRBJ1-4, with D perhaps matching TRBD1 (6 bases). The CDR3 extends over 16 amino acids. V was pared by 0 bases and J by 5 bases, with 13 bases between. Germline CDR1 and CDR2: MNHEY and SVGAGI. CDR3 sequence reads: CASSYSRTVQNEKLFF. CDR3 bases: TGTGCCAGCAGTTACTCCCGGACAGTCCAGAATGAAAAACTGTTTTTT.

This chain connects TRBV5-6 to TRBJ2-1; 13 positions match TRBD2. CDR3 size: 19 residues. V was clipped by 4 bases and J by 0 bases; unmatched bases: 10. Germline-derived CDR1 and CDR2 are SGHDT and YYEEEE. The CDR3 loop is CASSHGLAGAMSSYNEQFF. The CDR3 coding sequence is TGTGCCAGCAGCCACGGACTAGCGGGGGCCATGAGCTCCTACAATGAGCAGTTCTTC.

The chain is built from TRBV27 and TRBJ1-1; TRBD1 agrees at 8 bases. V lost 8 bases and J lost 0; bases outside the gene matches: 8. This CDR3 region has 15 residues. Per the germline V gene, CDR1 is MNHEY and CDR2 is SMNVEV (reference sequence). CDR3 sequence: CASQRTGQMNTEAFF. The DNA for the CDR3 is TGTGCCAGCCAACGGACAGGGCAAATGAACACTGAAGCTTTCTTT.

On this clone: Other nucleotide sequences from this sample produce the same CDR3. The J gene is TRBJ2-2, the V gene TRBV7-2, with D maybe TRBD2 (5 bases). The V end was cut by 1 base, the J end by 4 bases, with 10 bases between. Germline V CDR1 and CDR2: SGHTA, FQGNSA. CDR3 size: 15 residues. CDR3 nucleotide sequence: TGTGCCAGCAGCTTAGGGGGAGCTGGCACCGGGGAGCTGTTTTTT. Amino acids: CASSLGGAGTGELFF.

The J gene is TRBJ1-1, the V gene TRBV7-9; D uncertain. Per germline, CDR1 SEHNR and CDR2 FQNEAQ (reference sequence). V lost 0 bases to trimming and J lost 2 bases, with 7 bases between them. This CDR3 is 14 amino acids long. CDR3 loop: CASSLATDNTEAFF. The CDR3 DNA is TGTGCCAGCAGCTTAGCCACTGATAACACTGAAGCTTTCTTT.

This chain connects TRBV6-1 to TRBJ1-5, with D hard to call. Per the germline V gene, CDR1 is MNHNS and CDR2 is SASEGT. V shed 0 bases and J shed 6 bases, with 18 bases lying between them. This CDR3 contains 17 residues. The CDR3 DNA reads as TGTGCCAGCAGTGAAGCGCGGGGAGTGAGCGGGAGTCAGCCCCAGCATTTT. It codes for CASSEARGVSGSQPQHF.

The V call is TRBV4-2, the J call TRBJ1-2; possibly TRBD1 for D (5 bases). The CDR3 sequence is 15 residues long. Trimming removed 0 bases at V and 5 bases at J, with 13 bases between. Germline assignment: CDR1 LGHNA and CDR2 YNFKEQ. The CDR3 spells CASSQDRGVGYGYTF. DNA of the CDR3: TGTGCCAGCAGCCAAGACCGGGGGGTAGGGTATGGCTACACCTTC.

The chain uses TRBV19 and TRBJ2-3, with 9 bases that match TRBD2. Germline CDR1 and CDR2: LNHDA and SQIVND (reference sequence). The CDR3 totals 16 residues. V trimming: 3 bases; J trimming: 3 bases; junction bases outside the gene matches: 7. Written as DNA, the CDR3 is TGTGCCAGTAGTATTCGGCTAGCGGGACCTACAGATACGCAGTATTTT. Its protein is CASSIRLAGPTDTQYF.

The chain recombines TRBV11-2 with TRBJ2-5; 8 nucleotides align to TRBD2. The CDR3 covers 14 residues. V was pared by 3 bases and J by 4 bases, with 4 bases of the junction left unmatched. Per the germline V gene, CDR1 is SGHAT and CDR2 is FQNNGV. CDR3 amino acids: CASSLGLGGETQYF. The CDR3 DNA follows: TGTGCCAGCAGCTTGGGACTAGGAGGAGAGACCCAGTACTTC.

The CDR3 loop is CAISEDEGEQYV. DNA for the CDR3: TGTGCCATCAGTGAGGACGAGGGCGAGCAGTACGTC. V usage is TRBV10-3 and J usage is TRBJ2-7, with D possibly matching TRBD2 (5 bases). V was trimmed by 2 bases and J by 6 bases, leaving 8 bases between them. The CDR3 length is 12 residues. Germline V gives CDR1 ENHRY, CDR2 SYGVKD.

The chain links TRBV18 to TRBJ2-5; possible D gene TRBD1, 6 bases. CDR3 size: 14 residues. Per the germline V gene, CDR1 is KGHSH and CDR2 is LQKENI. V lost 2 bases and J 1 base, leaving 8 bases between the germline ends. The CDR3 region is CASSPTGFQETQYF. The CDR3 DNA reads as TGTGCCAGCTCACCAACAGGGTTCCAAGAGACCCAGTACTTC.

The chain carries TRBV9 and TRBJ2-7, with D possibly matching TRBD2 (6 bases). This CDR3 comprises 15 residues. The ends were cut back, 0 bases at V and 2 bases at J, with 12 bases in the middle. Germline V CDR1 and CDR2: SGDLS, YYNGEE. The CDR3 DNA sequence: TGTGCCAGCAGCGTAGGTCGGAGGGACCCCTACGAGCAGTACGTC. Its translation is CASSVGRRDPYEQYV.

The CDR3 region has the DNA TGTGCCAGCAGCCTATCGGGGACTAGCGGCGAGACCCAGTACTTC. Protein sequence: CASSLSGTSGETQYF. The chain links TRBV5-5 to TRBJ2-5; 11 bases are a match to TRBD2. Trimming cost V 4 bases and J 5 bases; bases outside gene matches: 7. Per the germline V gene, CDR1 is SGHKS and CDR2 is YYEKEE (reference sequence). The CDR3 is 15 residues long.

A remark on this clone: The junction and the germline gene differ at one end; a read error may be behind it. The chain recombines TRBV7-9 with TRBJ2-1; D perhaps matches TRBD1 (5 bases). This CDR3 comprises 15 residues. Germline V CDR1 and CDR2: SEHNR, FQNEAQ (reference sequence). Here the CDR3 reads CASSFQEGAYDEQFF. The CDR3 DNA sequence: TGTGCCAGCAGCTTCCAGGAAGGGGCCTACGATGAGCAGTTCTTC.

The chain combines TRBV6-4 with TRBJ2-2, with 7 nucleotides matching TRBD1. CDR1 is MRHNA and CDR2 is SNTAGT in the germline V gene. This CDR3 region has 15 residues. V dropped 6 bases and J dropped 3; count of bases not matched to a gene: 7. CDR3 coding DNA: TGTGCCAGCAGCCGGGCTACAGGGGACACCGGGGAGCTGTTTTTT. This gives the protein CASSRATGDTGELFF.

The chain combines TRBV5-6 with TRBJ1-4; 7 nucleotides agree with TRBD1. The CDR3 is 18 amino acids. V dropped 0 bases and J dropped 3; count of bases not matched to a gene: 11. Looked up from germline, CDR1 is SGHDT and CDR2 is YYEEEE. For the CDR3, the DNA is TGTGCCAGCAGCTTGGGACAGGGATCCCTCTCCGCTAATGAAAAACTGTTTTTT. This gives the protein CASSLGQGSLSANEKLFF. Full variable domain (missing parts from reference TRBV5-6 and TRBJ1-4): DAGVTQSPTHLIKTRGQQVTLRCSPKSGHDTVSWYQQALGQGPQFIFQYYEEEERQRGNFPDRFSGHQFPNYSSELNVNALLLGDSALYLCASSLGQGSLSANEKLFFGSGTQLSVL.

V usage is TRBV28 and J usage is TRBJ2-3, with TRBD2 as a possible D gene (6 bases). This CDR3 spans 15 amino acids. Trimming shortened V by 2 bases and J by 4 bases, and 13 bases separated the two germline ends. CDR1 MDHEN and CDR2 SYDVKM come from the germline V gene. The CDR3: CASSLGVREADTQYF. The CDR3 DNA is TGTGCCAGCAGTTTAGGAGTCAGGGAGGCAGATACGCAGTATTTT.

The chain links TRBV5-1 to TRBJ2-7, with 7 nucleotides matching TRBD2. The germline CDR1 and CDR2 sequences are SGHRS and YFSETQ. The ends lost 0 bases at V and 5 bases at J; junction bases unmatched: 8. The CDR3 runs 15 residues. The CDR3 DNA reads TGCGCCAGCAGCTTGGCGCAGACTAGCTACCACGAGCAGTACTTC. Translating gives CASSLAQTSYHEQYF. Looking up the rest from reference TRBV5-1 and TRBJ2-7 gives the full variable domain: KAGVTQTPRYLIKTRGQQVTLSCSPISGHRSVSWYQQTPGQGLQFLFEYFSETQRNKGNFPGRFSGRQFSNSRSEMNVSTLELGDSALYLCASSLAQTSYHEQYFGPGTRLTVT.

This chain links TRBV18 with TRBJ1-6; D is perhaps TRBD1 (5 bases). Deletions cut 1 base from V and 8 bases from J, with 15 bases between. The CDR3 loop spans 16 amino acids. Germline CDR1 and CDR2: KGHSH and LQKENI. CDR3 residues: CASSPHRGTEDSPLHF. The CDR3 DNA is TGTGCCAGCTCACCACATCGCGGGACTGAGGATTCACCCCTCCACTTT.

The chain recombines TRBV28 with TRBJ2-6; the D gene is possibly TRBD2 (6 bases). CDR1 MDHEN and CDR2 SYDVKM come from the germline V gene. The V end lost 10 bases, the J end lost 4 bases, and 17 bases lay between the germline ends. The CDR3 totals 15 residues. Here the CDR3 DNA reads TGTGCCACCGTCTTGGGGGGAATGGGGGCCAACGTCCTGACTTTC. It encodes CATVLGGMGANVLTF.

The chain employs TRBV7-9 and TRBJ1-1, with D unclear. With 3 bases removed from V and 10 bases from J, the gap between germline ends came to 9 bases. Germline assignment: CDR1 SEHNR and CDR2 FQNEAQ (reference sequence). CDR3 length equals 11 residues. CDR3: CASSLERRAFF. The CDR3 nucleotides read TGTGCCAGCAGCTTGGAACGGAGAGCTTTCTTT.

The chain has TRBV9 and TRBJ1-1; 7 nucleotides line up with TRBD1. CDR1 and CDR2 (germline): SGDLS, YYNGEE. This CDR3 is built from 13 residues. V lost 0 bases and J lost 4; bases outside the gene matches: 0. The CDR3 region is CASSVGTGTEAFF. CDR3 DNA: TGTGCCAGCAGCGTAGGGACAGGCACTGAAGCTTTCTTT.

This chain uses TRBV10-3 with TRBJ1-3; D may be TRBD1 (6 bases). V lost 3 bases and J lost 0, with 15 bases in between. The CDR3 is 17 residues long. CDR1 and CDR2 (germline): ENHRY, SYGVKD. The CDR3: CAISDPSGAVSGNTIYF. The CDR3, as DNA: TGTGCCATCAGTGACCCTTCAGGGGCAGTCTCTGGAAACACCATATATTTT.

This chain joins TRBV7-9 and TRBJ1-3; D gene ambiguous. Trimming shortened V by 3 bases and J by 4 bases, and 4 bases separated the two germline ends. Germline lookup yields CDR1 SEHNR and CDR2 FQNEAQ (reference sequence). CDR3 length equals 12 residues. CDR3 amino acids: CASSLGGNTIYF. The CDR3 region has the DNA TGTGCCAGCAGCTTGGGCGGAAACACCATATATTTT.